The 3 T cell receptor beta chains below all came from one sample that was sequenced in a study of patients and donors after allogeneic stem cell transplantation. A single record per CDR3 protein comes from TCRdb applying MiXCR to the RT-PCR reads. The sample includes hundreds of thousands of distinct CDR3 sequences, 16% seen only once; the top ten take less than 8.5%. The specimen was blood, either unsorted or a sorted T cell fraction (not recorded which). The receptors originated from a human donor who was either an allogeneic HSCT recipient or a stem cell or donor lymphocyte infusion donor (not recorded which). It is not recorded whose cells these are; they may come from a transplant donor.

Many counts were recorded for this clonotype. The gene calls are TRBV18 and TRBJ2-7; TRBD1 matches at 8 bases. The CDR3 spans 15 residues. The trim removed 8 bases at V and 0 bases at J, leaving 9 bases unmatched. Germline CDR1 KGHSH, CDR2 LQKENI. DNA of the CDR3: TGTGCCAGCAGTCCACGGACAGGGAGCTCCTACGAGCAGTACTTC. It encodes CASSPRTGSSYEQYF.

The CDR3, as DNA: TGCAGTGCTGCGGTTAAGGCTGAAGCTTTCTTT. Protein product: CSAAVKAEAFF. V and J are TRBV20-1 and TRBJ1-1; unclear D gene. This CDR3 is 11 amino acids long. Per the germline V gene, CDR1 is DFQATT and CDR2 is SNEGSKA (reference sequence). V lost 5 bases and J 6 bases, leaving 10 bases between the germline ends.

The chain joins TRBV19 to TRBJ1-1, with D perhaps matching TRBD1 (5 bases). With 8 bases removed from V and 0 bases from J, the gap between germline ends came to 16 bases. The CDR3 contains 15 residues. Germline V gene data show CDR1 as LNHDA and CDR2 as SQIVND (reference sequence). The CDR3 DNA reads TGTGCCAGTCACCCCCGAGGGGACCTGAACACTGAAGCTTTCTTT. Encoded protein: CASHPRGDLNTEAFF.